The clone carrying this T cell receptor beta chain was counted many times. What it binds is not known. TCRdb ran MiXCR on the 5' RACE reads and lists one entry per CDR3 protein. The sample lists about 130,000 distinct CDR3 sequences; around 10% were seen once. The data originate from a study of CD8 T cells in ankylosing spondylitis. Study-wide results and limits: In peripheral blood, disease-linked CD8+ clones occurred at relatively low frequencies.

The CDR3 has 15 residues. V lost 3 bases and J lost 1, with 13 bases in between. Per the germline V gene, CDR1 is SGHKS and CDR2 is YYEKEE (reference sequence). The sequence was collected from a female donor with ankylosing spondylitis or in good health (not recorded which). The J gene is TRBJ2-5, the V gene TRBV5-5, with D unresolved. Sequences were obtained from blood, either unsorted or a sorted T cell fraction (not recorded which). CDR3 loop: CASSSNYQLQETQYF. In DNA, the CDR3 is TGTGCCAGCAGCTCTAACTATCAACTCCAAGAGACCCAGTACTTC.